The clone carrying this T cell receptor (beta chain) was seen a few times. Germline loops: CDR1 SGHAT, CDR2 FQDESV (reference sequence). The CDR3 has 17 residues. Germline trimming cut 1 base from V and 3 bases from J; bases unmatched to any gene: 7. Each CDR3 protein is one row after TCRdb ran MiXCR on the RT-PCR reads. The table lists about 960,000 distinct CDR3 sequences, roughly 18% of them singletons. The data stem from a study of patients and donors after allogeneic stem cell transplantation. The rearrangement joins TRBV11-1 to TRBJ1-5; 9 bases align to TRBD1. The receptor comes from a human donor who was either an allogeneic HSCT recipient or a stem cell or donor lymphocyte infusion donor (not recorded which). It is not recorded whose cells these are; they may come from a transplant donor. Sequenced: blood, either unsorted or a sorted T cell fraction (not recorded which). CDR3 DNA sequence: TGTGCCAGCAGCTTAGGAGGAGGGACAGGGAACAATCAGCCCCAGCATTTT. It encodes CASSLGGGTGNNQPQHF.